Below, 27 T cell receptor beta chains from the same sample are listed, as sequenced in a study of immune characteristics of hereditary and idiopathic chronic pancreatitis. Chronic pancreatitis tissue was collected during total pancreatectomy with islet autotransplantation. TCRdb keeps only in-frame clones here, not all; method: immunoSEQ multiplex PCR. The data hold about 13,000 clones, with more than 60% observed a single time. The sequenced material came from pancreas tissue with hereditary chronic pancreatitis. These receptors came from a human donor with chronic pancreatitis.

The chain uses TRBV6-5 and TRBJ1-2; possibly TRBD1 for D (5 bases). CDR3 length equals 14 residues. Per the germline V gene, CDR1 is MNHEY and CDR2 is SVGAGI. V shed 2 bases and J shed 8 bases, with 15 bases lying between them. CDR3 protein: CASSYGLDRAGYTF. The CDR3 DNA follows: TGTGCCAGCAGTTACGGGCTCGACAGAGCCGGCTACACCTTC.

The chain recombines TRBV6-5 with TRBJ2-3; D gene unclear. The germline V gene encodes CDR1 MNHEY and CDR2 SVGAGI. CDR3 length: 14 residues. V was clipped by 2 bases and J by 6 bases, with 12 bases between them. The CDR3 sequence: CASSYASGRDTQYF. The DNA for the CDR3 is TGTGCCAGCAGTTACGCGTCAGGTCGCGATACGCAGTATTTT.

The chain carries TRBV6-6 and TRBJ2-1; no clear D. V was pared by 7 bases and J by 8 bases, with 21 bases between. The CDR3 is made up of 15 amino acids. Germline V CDR1 and CDR2: MNHNY, SVGAGI (reference sequence). CDR3 residues: CASNNLGVGSDEQFF. The CDR3 bases are TGTGCCAGCAATAATTTGGGCGTGGGGTCGGATGAGCAGTTCTTC.

As to this clone: Sequence at one end of the junction differs from germline and may be a read error. V gene TRBV6-4 combines with J gene TRBJ2-1; 11 bases are shared with TRBD2. The CDR3 sequence is 15 residues long. The germline V gene has CDR1 MRHNA and CDR2 SNTAGT. The CDR3 bases are TGTGTCAGCAGTGGAGAGACTAGCGGGATCCGGGAGCAGTTCTTC. It yields the protein CVSSGETSGIREQFF.

J is TRBJ2-1 and V is TRBV5-1, with TRBD2 matching 12 bases. The CDR3 runs 17 residues. The germline CDR1 and CDR2 sequences are SGHRS and YFSETQ. After removal of 2 bases from V and 5 bases from J, the junction contained 8 bases not matched to a gene. The CDR3 spells CASSLYPRTSGNNEQFF. The CDR3 bases are TGCGCCAGCAGCTTATACCCTCGGACTAGCGGGAACAATGAGCAGTTCTTC.

The rearrangement links TRBV4-2 to TRBJ1-2, with D possibly matching TRBD1 (6 bases). CDR1 and CDR2 (germline): LGHNA, YNFKEQ. Trimming stripped 6 bases from V and 4 bases from J, with 15 bases between. The CDR3 runs to 14 residues. The DNA of the CDR3 is TGTGCCAGCAGTGAAGCCGGACAGCCCTATGGCTACACCTTC. It is translated as CASSEAGQPYGYTF.

This clone was counted between two and nine times. The chain recombines TRBV12-1 with TRBJ1-3. TRBV12-1 is a pseudogene segment. This CDR3 region has 13 residues. The DNA for the CDR3 is TGTGCCAGCAGCCAGCAGAAGCCCAACACCATATATTTT. Translation: CASSQQKPNTIYF.

This clone has just one count. The DNA of the CDR3 is TGTGCCAGCAGTGGGGGACTAGCTACCGATGAGCAGTTCTTC. Translating it yields CASSGGLATDEQFF. The gene calls are TRBV6-4 and TRBJ2-1; 9 bases line up with TRBD2. Per the germline V gene, CDR1 is MRHNA and CDR2 is SNTAGT. Losses at the gene ends were 4 bases for V and 8 bases for J; bases not matched to a gene: 6. This CDR3 region has 14 residues.

V and J are TRBV5-1 and TRBJ2-7, with D unclear. The V end lost 4 bases, the J end lost 9 bases, and 14 bases lay between the germline ends. The CDR3 covers 12 residues. CDR1 SGHRS and CDR2 YFSETQ come from the germline V gene. DNA of the CDR3: TGCGCCAGCAGCCCGGATTGGGGTGGGCAGTACTTC. Residues: CASSPDWGGQYF.

This CDR3 is CASSFDRGSYNEQFF. CDR3 nucleotides: TGTGCCAGCAGCTTCGACAGGGGTTCGTACAATGAGCAGTTCTTC. The J gene is TRBJ2-1, the V gene TRBV7-3, with 8 nucleotides matching TRBD1. CDR1 is SGHTA, CDR2 FQGTGA, per germline. Germline trimming cut 3 bases from V and 4 bases from J; bases unmatched to any gene: 5. This CDR3 has 15 amino acids.

The rearrangement links TRBV28 to TRBJ1-1; D is unclear. The V and J ends lost 6 bases and 2 bases respectively, with 16 bases between them. Germline values: CDR1 MDHEN, CDR2 SYDVKM. This CDR3 is 15 amino acids long. Here the CDR3 reads CASRARRVLNTEAFF. In DNA, the CDR3 is TGTGCCAGCAGGGCCCGACGGGTACTAAACACTGAAGCTTTCTTT.

The chain combines TRBV29-1 with TRBJ2-7; 14 bases line up with TRBD2. This CDR3 region has 13 residues. J lost 5 bases, V lost 3 bases, and 0 bases had no gene match. From germline, CDR1 is SQVTM and CDR2 ANQGSEA. CDR3 DNA sequence: TGCAGCGTTGAGGGACTAGCGGGAGACGAGCAGTACTTC. It is translated as CSVEGLAGDEQYF.

V is TRBV12-3 or TRBV12-4 and J is TRBJ2-5; D possibly matches TRBD1 or TRBD2 (6 bases each). The ends were cut back, 3 bases at V and 5 bases at J, with 10 bases in the middle. The CDR3 totals 13 residues. The CDR3 spells CASSLGGWETQYF. DNA of the CDR3: TGTGCCAGCAGTTTGGGGGGCTGGGAGACCCAGTACTTC.

The chain recombines TRBV7-2 with TRBJ2-1, with 9 bases identical to TRBD2. Germline V gene lookup returns CDR1 SGHTA and CDR2 FQGNSA. J lost 7 bases, V lost 5 bases, and 9 bases had no gene match. The CDR3 totals 15 residues. In DNA form, the CDR3 reads TGTGCCAGCAGCCCATTAGCGGGAGAAAGGAATGAGCAGTTCTTC. As protein: CASSPLAGERNEQFF.

V usage is TRBV6-4 and J usage is TRBJ2-1; no definite D call. The V and J ends lost 3 bases and 0 bases respectively, with 9 bases between them. CDR1 MRHNA and CDR2 SNTAGT come from the germline V gene. The CDR3 consists of 15 residues. CDR3 DNA: TGTGCCAGCAGTGAAGGGATTGGCTCCTACAATGAGCAGTTCTTC. Translated, it gives CASSEGIGSYNEQFF.

This clone appeared once. The CDR3 region has the DNA TGTGCCAGCAGCTTAGGGTCAGGCCCTGAAGCTTTCTTT. Encoded protein: CASSLGSGPEAFF. The chain uses TRBV7-8 and TRBJ1-1; D is unresolved. V lost 1 base to trimming and J lost 6 bases, with 9 bases between them. This CDR3 has 13 amino acids. Germline loops: CDR1 SGHVS, CDR2 FQNEAQ.

The rearrangement links TRBV28 to TRBJ2-3, with 10 nucleotides matching TRBD2. This CDR3 is 14 amino acids long. V lost 7 bases, J lost 2 bases, and 3 bases stayed unmatched. Germline CDR1 is MDHEN and CDR2 is SYDVKM. CDR3 sequence reads: CASKLAGVTDTQYF. The CDR3, as DNA: TGTGCCAGCAAGCTAGCGGGAGTCACAGATACGCAGTATTTT.

By share of the sample, this clone is medium-sized. The gene calls are TRBV25-1 and TRBJ2-1, with 13 nucleotides matching TRBD2. The trim removed 5 bases at V and 9 bases at J, leaving 10 bases unmatched. Germline lookup yields CDR1 MGHDK and CDR2 SYGVNS. CDR3 length: 16 amino acids. In DNA form, the CDR3 reads TGTGCCAGCAGTTCAATGACTAGCGGGAGGAGGAGTGAGCAGTTCTTC. It encodes CASSSMTSGRRSEQFF.

The V call is TRBV27, the J call TRBJ1-2, with 10 bases that match TRBD1. J gave up 8 bases and V 6 bases, and 15 bases lay outside the gene matches. The CDR3 runs 16 residues. Germline loops: CDR1 MNHEY, CDR2 SMNVEV (reference sequence). The CDR3 DNA follows: TGTGCCAGCAGCGCGAGGGGACAGGGGAGGGTGGGAGGCTACACCTTC. Its protein product is CASSARGQGRVGGYTF.

In this sample, this clone turned up a few times. The chain carries TRBV6-6 and TRBJ2-1, with D possibly being TRBD2 (6 bases). The CDR3 runs 12 residues. CDR1 and CDR2 from the germline V gene are MNHNY and SVGAGI (reference sequence). Trimming shortened V by 2 bases and J by 13 bases, and 12 bases separated the two germline ends. CDR3 bases: TGTGCCAGCAGTTACCAAGCGGGTCCCCAGTTCTTC. Amino acid sequence: CASSYQAGPQFF.

CDR3 region: CASSARDSVTEAFF. CDR3 coding DNA: TGTGCCAGCAGTGCCCGCGACAGTGTCACTGAAGCTTTCTTT. J is TRBJ1-1 and V is TRBV6-4; possibly TRBD1 for D (5 bases). Per germline, CDR1 MRHNA and CDR2 SNTAGT. This CDR3 has 14 residues. V was trimmed by 4 bases and J by 4 bases, leaving 13 bases between them.

This clone occurred a few times. The chain is built from TRBV14 and TRBJ2-7, with 9 bases lining up with TRBD2. V lost 4 bases and J lost 4; bases outside the gene matches: 8. This CDR3 has 15 amino acids. The germline gives CDR1 SGHDN, CDR2 FVKESK. The CDR3 sequence is CASSLSSSGSYEQYF. The CDR3, as DNA: TGTGCCAGCAGCCTATCAAGTAGCGGGAGTTACGAGCAGTACTTC.

This sequence joins TRBV5-1 and TRBJ2-3; 8 bases line up with TRBD2. The junction had 5 bases not matched to a gene; V was cut back by 1 base and J by 4 bases. This CDR3 comprises 15 residues. Germline V gene sequence: CDR1 SGHRS, CDR2 YFSETQ. This CDR3 is CASSLSGSGADTQYF. CDR3 DNA sequence: TGCGCCAGCAGCTTGAGCGGGAGTGGCGCAGATACGCAGTATTTT.

This chain connects TRBV7-9 to TRBJ1-1; perhaps TRBD1 as D (5 bases). Germline CDR1 SEHNR, CDR2 FQNEAQ (reference sequence). The CDR3 extends over 16 amino acids. The V end lost 3 bases, the J end lost 0 bases, and 14 bases lay between the germline ends. The CDR3 loop reads CASSFTGLFMNTEAFF. The CDR3 DNA reads as TGTGCCAGCAGCTTTACAGGACTTTTTATGAACACTGAAGCTTTCTTT.

The chain couples TRBV18 to TRBJ2-4; 10 bases fit TRBD1. This CDR3 is 18 amino acids long. CDR1 is KGHSH and CDR2 is LQKENI in the germline V gene. With 3 bases clipped from V and 0 bases from J, the junction kept 8 bases outside the gene matches. For the CDR3, the DNA is TGTGCCAGCTCACCGACAGGGGGCTCATTCCTAGCCAAAAACATTCAGTACTTC. As protein: CASSPTGGSFLAKNIQYF.

V and J are TRBV5-1 and TRBJ2-3, with D perhaps TRBD1 (6 bases). Looked up from germline, CDR1 is SGHRS and CDR2 is YFSETQ. Trimming took off 4 bases at V and 3 bases at J, with 15 bases between the two ends. CDR3 size: 15 residues. CDR3 sequence (DNA): TGCGCCAGCAGCCCCAATAAAGGGGGAACAGATACGCAGTATTTT. Its translation is CASSPNKGGTDTQYF. Full variable domain (outside the CDR3, taken from reference TRBV5-1 and TRBJ2-3): KAGVTQTPRYLIKTRGQQVTLSCSPISGHRSVSWYQQTPGQGLQFLFEYFSETQRNKGNFPGRFSGRQFSNSRSEMNVSTLELGDSALYLCASSPNKGGTDTQYFGPGTRLTVL.

This clone was detected only once. V is TRBV27 and J is TRBJ2-1; 10 bases fit TRBD2. V lost 3 bases, J lost 5 bases, and 10 bases stayed unmatched. The CDR3 sequence is 17 residues long. CDR1 is MNHEY, CDR2 SMNVEV, per germline (reference sequence). The CDR3 reads CASSFRPSGRNDNEQFF. The DNA for the CDR3 is TGTGCCAGCAGTTTCCGCCCTAGCGGGAGAAACGACAATGAGCAGTTCTTC.